A selection of T cell receptor beta chains follows, all from one sample in a study of cytomegalovirus exposure and HLA in healthy donors. Using immunoSEQ multiplex PCR, the repertoire was profiled, and TCRdb retains in-frame clones only, with some absent. The sample includes 100,000 or so clones, approximately 80% of them seen just once. The sample taken for sequencing was PBMCs. Source of these receptors: a female donor in good health and CMV-seropositive. CDR3s include the opening cysteine and the closing phenylalanine or tryptophan. Each record gives: clone size, CDR3 length, D gene, V gene, J gene, CDR3 protein, CDR3 DNA. D genes are given only for firm matches. Where a row states a size, it is once, few, many or the class of an expanded clone; other rows omit it.

>once|15|-|TRBV19|TRBJ1-5
CASSSRQVANQPQHF
TGTGCCAGTAGTTCCCGACAGGTTGCCAATCAGCCCCAGCATTTT
>-|15|-|TRBV4-3|TRBJ1-2
CASSQDRGVLYGYTF
TGCGCCAGCAGCCAAGATCGCGGAGTATTATATGGCTACACCTTC
>-|17|TRBD2|TRBV14|TRBJ2-1
CASSPLWTGGRYNEQFF
TGTGCCAGCAGCCCCCTGTGGACGGGAGGGAGGTACAATGAGCAGTTCTTC
>-|15|TRBD1|TRBV4-3|TRBJ1-3
CASSQDGTGGNTIYF
TGCGCCAGCAGCCAAGATGGGACAGGTGGAAACACCATATATTTT
>-|13|-|TRBV6-5|TRBJ1-1
CASSHGQNTEAFF
TGTGCCAGCAGTCATGGACAGAACACTGAAGCTTTCTTT
>-|13|-|TRBV30|TRBJ1-5
CAWSANQGQPQHF
TGTGCCTGGAGTGCCAATCAGGGGCAGCCCCAGCATTTT
>-|13|-|TRBV29-1|TRBJ2-1
CSVERQGHNEQFF
TGCAGCGTTGAACGGCAGGGGCACAATGAGCAGTTCTTC
>few|17|-|TRBV11-1|TRBJ2-1
CATAREAGSKGHNEQFF
TGTGCCACCGCTAGAGAGGCGGGATCTAAGGGGCACAATGAGCAGTTCTTC
>-|18|-|TRBV5-1|TRBJ1-4
CASSHGGHPSATNEKLFF
TGCGCCAGCAGCCACGGAGGTCACCCATCCGCAACTAATGAAAAACTGTTTTTT
>few|19|TRBD2|TRBV2|TRBJ2-3
CASSEGLAEFSVSTDTQYF
TGTGCCAGCAGTGAAGGACTAGCGGAGTTTTCAGTAAGCACAGATACGCAGTATTTT
>-|17|-|TRBV21-1|TRBJ2-1
CASSKRKLAGGPNEQFF
TGTGCCAGCAGCAAACGGAAACTAGCGGGAGGGCCCAATGAGCAGTTCTTC
>-|15|-|TRBV25-1|TRBJ2-7
CASSESQVFENEQYF
TGTGCCAGCAGTGAATCTCAGGTTTTCGAGAACGAGCAGTACTTC
>-|15|-|TRBV4-3|TRBJ2-3
CASSQWGGATDTQYF
TGCGCCAGCAGCCAGTGGGGGGGGGCCACAGATACGCAGTATTTT
>once|12|-|TRBV29-1|TRBJ2-7
CSVEATAYEQYF
TGCAGCGTTGAAGCCACAGCTTACGAGCAGTACTTC
>-|15|-|TRBV2|TRBJ2-2
CASSEFGAPTGELFF
TGTGCCAGCAGTGAATTTGGGGCCCCCACCGGGGAGCTGTTTTTT
>-|15|TRBD1|TRBV7-9|TRBJ1-2
CSSSPYGTGHGGYTF
TGTTCCAGCAGCCCATACGGGACAGGCCATGGGGGCTACACCTTC
>-|14|-|TRBV7-9|TRBJ2-3
CASSFVGGTDTQYF
TGTGCCAGCAGCTTTGTAGGGGGCACAGATACGCAGTATTTT
>-|15|-|TRBV5-6|TRBJ2-7
CASSLGAAASYEQYF
TGTGCCAGCAGCTTGGGAGCGGCGGCCTCCTACGAGCAGTACTTC
>few|14|TRBD1|TRBV19|TRBJ2-5
CASSDRDSIGSQYF
TGTGCCAGTAGTGACCGGGACAGTATAGGGTCCCAGTACTTC
>-|13|-|TRBV30|TRBJ2-7
CAWSRSGSHEQYF
TGTGCCTGGAGTCGTTCCGGGAGCCACGAGCAGTACTTC
>few|14|-|TRBV19|TRBJ1-2
CASSTQGGGYGYTF
TGTGCCAGTAGTACCCAAGGCGGCGGGTATGGCTACACCTTC
>-|15|-|TRBV6-1|TRBJ2-2
CATLSGSWNTGELFF
TGTGCCACTCTATCAGGGTCGTGGAACACCGGGGAGCTGTTTTTT
>-|15|TRBD1|TRBV7-8|TRBJ2-3
CASSPGRGPTDTQYF
TGTGCCAGCAGCCCCGGCAGGGGGCCGACAGATACGCAGTATTTT
>-|16|-|TRBV21-1|TRBJ2-3
CASSSWTSGSTDTQYF
TGTGCCAGCAGCTCTTGGACTAGCGGCAGCACAGATACGCAGTATTTT
>-|17|TRBD1|TRBV19|TRBJ1-1
CASSDQQGPGVGTEAFF
TGTGCCAGTAGTGACCAACAGGGGCCGGGGGTTGGCACTGAAGCTTTCTTT
>-|11|-|TRBV20-1|TRBJ1-1
CSALPPGDAFF
TGCAGTGCTCTACCCCCAGGGGACGCTTTCTTT
>once|19|TRBD2|TRBV5-1|TRBJ2-3
CASSLVGRLAGGPGDTQYF
TGCGCCAGCAGCTTGGTTGGGCGGCTAGCGGGAGGGCCGGGAGATACGCAGTATTTT
>few|15|TRBD1|TRBV6-1|TRBJ1-2
CASSVRDRNNYGYTF
TGTGCCAGCAGTGTCCGGGACAGAAATAACTATGGCTACACCTTC
>-|14|-|TRBV30|TRBJ2-6
CAWSVASGANVLTF
TGTGCCTGGAGTGTAGCCTCTGGGGCCAACGTCCTGACTTTC
>-|15|TRBD2|TRBV10-3|TRBJ2-7
CAISNGLAGAYEQYF
TGTGCCATCAGTAACGGGCTAGCGGGGGCATACGAGCAGTACTTC
>-|17|TRBD2|TRBV6-1|TRBJ2-3
CASSGKLAGGPLDTQYF
TGTGCCAGCAGTGGCAAACTAGCGGGGGGGCCATTAGATACGCAGTATTTT
>few|14|-|TRBV5-1|TRBJ1-1
CASSGGGLVGEAFF
TGCGCCAGCAGTGGGGGGGGGCTGGTAGGTGAAGCTTTCTTT
>-|15|TRBD2|TRBV7-2|TRBJ2-1
CASSFRGGPNNEQFF
TGTGCCAGCAGCTTCCGGGGGGGGCCCAACAATGAGCAGTTCTTC
>-|17|-|TRBV30|TRBJ2-1
CAWSVRGVGAHGYEQFF
TGTGCCTGGAGTGTTCGTGGGGTAGGGGCCCACGGATATGAGCAGTTCTTC
>-|14|-|TRBV5-5|TRBJ1-1
CASSPPGRVTEAFF
TGTGCCAGCAGCCCCCCCGGGCGGGTCACTGAAGCTTTCTTT
>-|16|TRBD2|TRBV5-1|TRBJ2-7
CASSLVGAGGVYEQYF
TGCGCCAGCAGCTTGGTTGGAGCGGGAGGCGTCTACGAGCAGTACTTC
>-|13|-|TRBV5-1|TRBJ2-3
CASSLARADTQYF
TGCGCCAGCAGCTTGGCCAGGGCAGATACGCAGTATTTT
>few|13|-|TRBV5-4|TRBJ1-2
CASSPGQGGGYTF
TGTGCCAGCAGCCCCGGACAAGGGGGTGGCTACACCTTC
>few|16|TRBD1|TRBV14|TRBJ2-5
CASSQDDRGREETQYF
TGTGCCAGCAGCCAAGATGACAGGGGGCGGGAAGAGACCCAGTACTTC
>-|15|TRBD1|TRBV7-9|TRBJ1-6
CASSLTGQDNSPLHF
TGTGCCAGCAGCTTAACAGGACAGGATAATTCACCCCTCCACTTT
>-|17|-|TRBV11-3|TRBJ2-5
CASSSGGGRRPQETQYF
TGTGCCAGCAGCTCGGGTGGAGGCCGGCGGCCTCAAGAGACCCAGTACTTC
>once|14|-|TRBV5-1|TRBJ2-5
CASSLGGIQETQYF
TGCGCCAGCAGCTTGGGCGGGATTCAAGAGACCCAGTACTTC
>-|15|-|TRBV5-4|TRBJ2-1
CASSPDTNSYNEQFF
TGTGCCAGCAGCCCCGATACGAACTCATACAATGAGCAGTTCTTC
>-|15|TRBD1|TRBV30|TRBJ1-5
CAWSVQGPTGQPQHF
TGTGCCTGGAGTGTACAGGGGCCGACCGGGCAGCCCCAGCATTTT
>-|13|TRBD1|TRBV6-5|TRBJ2-7
CASSRQGASEQYF
TGTGCCAGCAGTCGTCAGGGGGCGAGCGAGCAGTACTTC
>-|12|-|TRBV5-5|TRBJ2-3
CASSLGSPTQYF
TGTGCCAGCAGCTTGGGGAGTCCAACGCAGTATTTT
>-|15|TRBD2|TRBV30|TRBJ2-7
CAWSGGGDYHRQQYF
TGTGCCTGGAGTGGGGGTGGGGACTACCATCGCCAGCAGTACTTC
>-|14|-|TRBV19|TRBJ2-7
CASSTAAALYEQYF
TGTGCCAGTAGTACGGCGGCAGCGCTCTACGAGCAGTACTTC
>-|18|TRBD2|TRBV7-8|TRBJ2-2
CASRTLGRGALSPGELFF
TGTGCCAGCAGGACATTGGGGCGGGGGGCCCTTTCGCCCGGGGAGCTGTTTTTT
>few|14|TRBD1|TRBV6-1|TRBJ2-3
CASRGQGKTDTQYF
TGTGCCAGCAGGGGACAGGGGAAAACAGATACGCAGTATTTT
>-|15|-|TRBV18|TRBJ1-1
CASSPGGGGNTEAFF
TGTGCCAGCTCACCAGGGGGGGGCGGGAACACTGAAGCTTTCTTT
>-|15|TRBD1|TRBV6-1|TRBJ1-3
CASRGQGVSGNTIYF
TGTGCCAGCAGAGGACAGGGGGTCTCTGGAAACACCATATATTTT
>-|14|-|TRBV5-1|TRBJ1-1
CASSPVRVNTEAFF
TGCGCCAGCAGCCCCGTGCGTGTGAACACTGAAGCTTTCTTT
>-|12|TRBD1|TRBV18|TRBJ2-1
CASSPTGDEQFF
TGTGCCAGCTCACCGACAGGGGATGAGCAGTTCTTC